The present entry profiles one TCR beta chain with its context. This sample was included in a study of CD8 T cells in Susac syndrome. Study at large: Blood was drawn from patients with Susac syndrome. At that point, they were therapy-naive, on corticosteroids, or on intravenous immunoglobulin alone.

Roughly 0.45 to 1 ug RNA was reverse transcribed with random hexamers. Across 54 Vbeta and 13 Jbeta, TCR beta CDR3 was amplified with immunoSEQ multiplex PCR. Using its own MiXCR run on the immunoSEQ multiplex PCR reads, TCRdb lists one record per CDR3 protein. The sample holds tens of thousands of distinct CDR3 sequences; approximately 96% are singletons and the top ten take more than 0.35%. The authors sequenced TCR beta from blood CD8+ and CD4+ T cells. All included Susac syndrome patients satisfied recently defined diagnostic criteria for definite or probable disease. Trimming stripped 0 bases from V and 4 bases from J, with 10 bases between. This CDR3 region has 15 residues. Per germline, CDR1 LGHDT and CDR2 YNNKEL (reference sequence).

This chain joins TRBV3-1 and TRBJ2-1; D is uncertain. The TCR comes from a human donor with Susac syndrome. Specimen: CD8+ T cells from PBMCs. CDR3 DNA sequence: TGTGCCAGCAGCCAAGAGAGAACTGTTTACAATGAGCAGTTCTTC. This codes for CASSQERTVYNEQFF.